This TCR beta chain came from a study of OX40 agonist ivuxolimab in advanced cancers. Study-level background: Ivuxolimab was an agonistic, fully human IgG2 monoclonal antibody directed against OX40 (CD134), a costimulatory receptor. Intravenous ivuxolimab was administered to patients every 2 weeks at six dose levels: 0.01, 0.1, 0.3, 1.5, 3 and 10 mg/kg. Of the 50 to 55 dose-escalation patients, hepatocellular carcinoma was present in 19, melanoma in approximately 15, renal cell carcinoma in 9 and head and neck cancer in 9. Three dose-escalation patients achieved partial responses, one with hepatocellular carcinoma and two with cutaneous melanoma. In the dose-escalation cohort, 82.7% of patients were male, and the mean age was 60 years with a range of roughly 23 to 79. The paper describes the monotherapy dose-escalation part (N of about 52 patients) of the phase I trial of ivuxolimab. Peripheral TCRbeta sequencing aimed to test whether ivuxolimab altered TCR sequence diversity and caused clonal T-cell expansion. Patients were allowed to have had prior anti-PD-1, anti-PD-L1 or anti-CTLA-4 therapy, and more than 30% of the dose-escalation patients had previously received checkpoint inhibitors.

On the study overall, not on this receptor specifically: Which antigens the clonally expanded peripheral T cells were specific for was not determined. Partial responders in the 0.1-3.0 mg/kg groups had among the lowest normalized peripheral clonal expansion, especially among CD8+ T cells. At doses of 0.1 to 3.0 mg/kg, clonal expansion of both CD4+ and CD8+ T cells in blood was seen between baseline and week 6. After ivuxolimab, more expanded clones were found on average in CD8+ T cells than in CD4+ T cells. Low levels of normalized T-cell clonal expansion were also shown by some nonresponding patients.

Concerning this clone itself: Its antigen remains unidentified. Qualities for individual bases were not recorded, and no much larger clone is one base off.

CDR1 and CDR2 are read off the germline V gene as SGHRS and YFSETQ. V loses 0 bases, J loses 4 bases, and the germline ends lie 13 bases apart. Spanning cysteine to phenylalanine, the CDR3 consists of 15 amino acids. CDR3 DNA is the only sequence kept; it has 45 bases, read in frame from the first base. Genomic DNA was extracted from sorted cells for sequencing of the TCRbeta CDR3 region. The immunoSEQ Assay was used to sequence the TCRbeta CDR3 regions. TCRdb's version of the immuneACCESS table is confined to in-frame rearrangements and falls short of the full clone set. An unresolved V gene accounts for under half of the shortfall where checked; the remainder is of unknown origin. The sample profile shows fewer than 40,000 clones; 70% to 80% of them were found once. The ten top clones hold roughly 9.7% of the sample. The trial excluded patients who had a history of autoimmune disease or were on systemic immunosuppression. Peripheral blood for TCR sequencing was collected from all dose cohorts at baseline, on cycle 4 day 1, and on cycle 7 day 1. The samples were drawn from a first-in-human, open-label, multicenter phase I dose-escalation trial of ivuxolimab. Adults with locally advanced or metastatic head and neck squamous cell, hepatocellular, melanoma or renal cell carcinoma were enrolled in the trial. Before TCR sequencing, CD4+ T cells and CD8+ T cells were sorted from peripheral blood as separate populations.

The TCR comes from an adult with an advanced solid tumor such as melanoma, head and neck, liver or kidney cancer. The rearrangement joined TRBV5-1 to TRBJ1-1; TRBD1 is possibly the D segment (6 matching bases). The sequencing here drew on CD4+ or CD8+ T cells sorted from blood, taken in a trial of the OX40 agonist ivuxolimab. The nucleotide sequence reads as follows: TGCGCCAGCAGCTTGGACGGGGGCTGGGGCACTGAAGCTTTCTTT. Protein translation: CASSLDGGWGTEAFF.